These 15 T cell receptor beta chains originate from one sample sequenced in a study of blood T cell repertoires in COVID-19. Method: immunoSEQ multiplex PCR; TCRdb's copy keeps in-frame clones and lacks some. The sample has some 45,000 clones; approximately 95% are singletons. Sequenced material: peripheral blood. All receptors come from a man in his fifties or sixties with COVID-19, enrolled during active disease.

The rearrangement joins TRBV7-9 to TRBJ2-7; D remains ambiguous. Germline V gene data show CDR1 as SEHNR and CDR2 as FQNEAQ (reference sequence). Trimming took 3 bases from V and 2 from J, leaving 8 bases between them. The CDR3 is made up of 13 amino acids. CDR3 sequence (DNA): TGTGCCAGCAGCTTGTACAGTCCCTACGAGCAGTACTTC. Its protein is CASSLYSPYEQYF.

This chain uses TRBV12-3 or TRBV12-4 with TRBJ1-5; a weak D match, TRBD1 (6 bases). This CDR3 has 13 residues. V lost 3 bases and J 4 bases, leaving 7 bases between the germline ends. CDR3 region: CASSFDRNQPQHF. Here the CDR3 DNA reads TGTGCCAGCAGTTTCGACAGGAATCAGCCCCAGCATTTT.

This clone appeared once. The genes are TRBV3-1 (or the pseudogene TRBV3-2) and TRBJ2-7, with 11 bases fitting TRBD2. V shed 1 base and J 5 bases; nucleotides not matched to a gene: 7. The length of the CDR3 is 16 residues. Germline CDR1 reads LGHDT; CDR2 reads YNNKEL (reference sequence). The CDR3 loop is CASSQGSSGGLHEQYF. The CDR3, as DNA: TGTGCCAGCAGCCAAGGCTCTAGCGGGGGGCTCCACGAGCAGTACTTC.

This clone was counted a single time. This rearrangement joins TRBV4-2 to TRBJ1-1, with D uncertain. The CDR3 consists of 14 residues. Germline loops: CDR1 LGHNA, CDR2 YNFKEQ. V was clipped by 1 base and J by 4 bases, with 10 bases between them. Here the CDR3 DNA reads TGTGCCAGCAGCCAAGTCGGGGATAGCACTGAAGCTTTCTTT. Its translation: CASSQVGDSTEAFF.

This chain links TRBV7-6 with TRBJ2-3; 9 bases fit TRBD2. Trimming cost V 5 bases and J 4 bases; bases outside gene matches: 7. Germline V CDR1 and CDR2: SGHVS, FNYEAQ. This CDR3 spans 15 amino acids. The CDR3 sequence: CASSQSGGRADTQYF. The CDR3, as DNA: TGTGCCAGCAGCCAGAGCGGGGGGCGGGCAGATACGCAGTATTTT.

The chain recombines TRBV5-1 with TRBJ2-5; D possibly corresponds to TRBD2 (5 bases). CDR3 length: 15 residues. Germline lookup yields CDR1 SGHRS and CDR2 YFSETQ. Trimming took 1 base from V and 1 from J, leaving 11 bases between them. The DNA for the CDR3 is TGCGCCAGCAGCTTGTTCGGGAAGGGCCAAGAGACCCAGTACTTC. Translated: CASSLFGKGQETQYF.

The chain joins TRBV10-3 to TRBJ1-1, with a tentative D call TRBD1 (6 bases). Trimming cost V 9 bases and J 6 bases, with 17 bases left between them. This CDR3 spans 13 amino acids. The V gene's germline CDR1 is ENHRY and CDR2 SYGVKD. The chain's CDR3 is CAIGTNGGSEAFF. The CDR3 DNA sequence: TGTGCCATTGGGACAAATGGTGGCTCTGAAGCTTTCTTT.

This CDR3 reads CASSRTGPVNEQFF. For the CDR3, the DNA is TGTGCCAGCAGCCGGACAGGGCCAGTCAATGAGCAGTTCTTC. V gene TRBV6-5 combines with J gene TRBJ2-1, with 8 bases fitting TRBD1. Germline CDR1 MNHEY, CDR2 SVGAGI. The junction had 7 bases not matched to a gene; V was cut back by 6 bases and J by 6 bases. CDR3 size: 14 residues.

This chain uses TRBV9 with TRBJ1-6; D may be TRBD1 (5 bases). There are 15 residues in the CDR3. Trimming shortened V by 1 base and J by 6 bases, and 11 bases separated the two germline ends. Germline assignment: CDR1 SGDLS and CDR2 YYNGEE. In nucleotides, the CDR3 is TGTGCCAGCAGCGTAACGGACAATGGTAATTCACCCCTCCACTTT. This translates into CASSVTDNGNSPLHF.

This chain connects TRBV7-8 to TRBJ2-7; 7 bases line up with TRBD1. Germline assignment: CDR1 SGHVS and CDR2 FQNEAQ. The J segment lost 7 bases and the V segment lost 5 bases, leaving 8 bases of the junction unmatched. The CDR3 length is 13 residues. The CDR3 coding sequence is TGTGCCAGCAGCCAAGACAGGGTGGGAGAGCAGTACTTC. This sequence encodes CASSQDRVGEQYF.

This clone was seen a few times. The V and J genes are TRBV30 and TRBJ1-6; 7 bases agree with TRBD1. The CDR3 length is 15 residues. Germline trimming cut 3 bases from V and 1 base from J; bases unmatched to any gene: 3. CDR1 and CDR2 from the germline V gene are GTSNPN and SVGIG (reference sequence). CDR3 in DNA: TGTGCCTGGAGGTTCAGGGGGTCCTATAATTCACCCCTCCACTTT. Amino acid sequence: CAWRFRGSYNSPLHF.

The V and J genes are TRBV29-1 and TRBJ1-5, with 8 bases that match TRBD1. This CDR3 has 15 amino acids. CDR1 is SQVTM, CDR2 ANQGSEA, per germline. V lost 7 bases, J lost 1 base, and 9 bases stayed unmatched. Here the CDR3 DNA reads TGCAGCGCTAAAATACAGGGGGGAAGCAATCAGCCCCAGCATTTT. Translated: CSAKIQGGSNQPQHF.

This clone came up once. The rearrangement uses TRBV4-3 and TRBJ2-1; TRBD2 matches at 10 bases. V lost 1 base to trimming and J lost 2 bases; unmatched junction nucleotides: 5. Germline CDR1 and CDR2: LGHNA and YSLEER. The CDR3 has 17 amino acids. The CDR3 DNA reads TGCGCCAGCAGCCAAGCGAGGACTAGCGGAGCCTACAATGAGCAGTTCTTC. Translation: CASSQARTSGAYNEQFF.

V is TRBV7-9 and J is TRBJ1-1; 12 bases align to TRBD1. CDR3 size: 15 residues. Trimming cost V 3 bases and J 3 bases; bases outside gene matches: 2. CDR1 is SEHNR, CDR2 FQNEAQ, per germline (reference sequence). In nucleotides, the CDR3 is TGTGCCAGCAGCTTGGGACAGGGGGCTTACACTGAAGCTTTCTTT. Translation: CASSLGQGAYTEAFF. Together with reference TRBV7-9 and TRBJ1-1, the CDR3 gives the full variable domain: DTGVSQNPRHKITKRGQNVTFRCDPISEHNRLYWYRQTLGQGPEFLTYFQNEAQLEKSRLLSDRFSAERPKGSFSTLEIQRTEQGDSAMYLCASSLGQGAYTEAFFGQGTRLTVV.

The V call is TRBV27, the J call TRBJ2-1; 13 nucleotides line up with TRBD2. Germline V gene lookup returns CDR1 MNHEY and CDR2 SMNVEV (reference sequence). The CDR3 is 18 residues long. V was clipped by 5 bases and J by 2 bases; unmatched bases: 9. CDR3 bases: TGTGCCAGCAGTCCCGGGACTAGCGGGACCTTCACCTACAATGAGCAGTTCTTC. Encoded protein: CASSPGTSGTFTYNEQFF.